Reported below is one T cell receptor (beta chain). It has no known antigen specificity. No much larger clone exists at a distance of one base, and base qualities are not known. Counted from cysteine to phenylalanine, this CDR3 has 13 amino acids. Only the CDR3 region is kept as DNA, spanning 39 bases read in frame from base 1. Trimming takes 6 bases off V and 9 bases off J; junction bases not matched to a gene: 8. Sequences MNHNS (CDR1) and SASEGT (CDR2) are obtained from the germline V gene. This sample was included in a study of shared clonotypes between healthy human individuals (dated by TCRdb to the early 2020s). Some background on the complete study: Three men and two women, aged 18 to 49 years, made up the cohort. For each donor, three plates each were used for CD4 naive and CD4 memory, two plates were used for CD8 naive, and one plate was used for CD8 memory. To estimate repertoire size and how much clonotypes are shared between individuals, the study performed deep sequencing of blood TCR repertoires from a few healthy adults. Different laboratories and diverse techniques were used to prepare libraries and sequence TCR repertoires, to increase sequencing depth and limit assay-specific biases. Leukapheresis yielded between about 0.8 and 8.9 billion PBMCs per donor.

The donors were healthy, HIV-negative adults who had no recently reported acute infections or vaccinations. Only Caucasian adults living in Nashville, Tennessee, USA were represented among the donors. CD4+ T cells were enriched through magnetic negative selection, after which naive cells were positively selected on CD45RA and the remaining negative fraction served as the memory subset. Blood was collected by leukapheresis, and PBMCs were isolated by Ficoll-Histopaque density gradient centrifugation and then cryopreserved in liquid nitrogen vapor phase. Purity and quantity of every magnetically sorted T cell population were checked by analytical flow cytometry. Each sorted fraction had its genomic DNA isolated and then quantified by UV absorbance on a Nanodrop 2000c. Using the deep immunoSEQ assay, TCR CDR3 regions were amplified from genomic DNA by multiplex PCR. Extracted genomic DNA from each cell subset was distributed evenly across all wells of several immunoSEQ 96-well plates, and each plate was treated as a replicate. For sorted subsets, around 0.2 ug genomic DNA, equal to about 30,000 T cell genomes, was loaded into each replicate PCR. Purified libraries were measured with a Qubit 3.0 fluorometer, size-checked on a Bioanalyzer 2100, and measured again with the KAPA Library Quantification kit. Every immunoSEQ 96-well plate was sequenced on a dedicated single-read 150-cycle Illumina NextSeq 550 flow cell. As for the authors' bioinformatics: Because only junctional sequences without quality scores were contained in the immunoSEQ output, filtering matching that applied to full-length reads could not be performed. Sequences were annotated with PyIR, a Python wrapper for IgBLAST v1.9, using IMGT germline references to assign V/J genes and CDR3. Reads were removed for weak V/J assignments (E-value above 1e-6), missing CDR3, stop codons, out-of-frame junctions, or ambiguous translated residues. V3J clonotypes were defined as sequences sharing an identical inferred V gene, J gene, and CDR3 amino acid sequence. To compute the percentage overlap between repertoires, the number of shared unique clonotypes was divided by the size of the smaller repertoire. Richness of each repertoire was evaluated using RTK rarefaction, the Chao1 estimator, and Recon v2.1 estimates of unobserved clonotypes. Generation probabilities for all TCRbeta clonotypes obtained by the gDNA method from a handful of donors were computed using OLGA. TCRdb's version of the immuneACCESS table is confined to in-frame rearrangements and falls short of the full clone set. An unresolved V gene accounts for under half of the shortfall where checked; the remainder is of unknown origin. D and trimming come from the DNA, and the V and J calls and clone size come from that table. Within this sample are more than 1,200,000 clones, with approximately 98.5% of them counted one time only. The top ten clones comprise over 0.3% of the sample.

What the work shows at the level of the full study, not this receptor alone: Pairwise subsampling led to the expectation that sequencing depth would affect the degree of clonotype sharing among donors. Because the study included a small number of donors, the genetic and exposure-history diversity represented was limited. Clonotypes shared by all four sorted-subset donors showed higher generation probabilities than non-shared clonotypes. Naive subsets generally had larger estimated clonotype richness than memory subsets did. Sampling was restricted to blood, and TCR repertoires in tissue are likely to differ from TCR repertoires in blood. Across several donors, around 5% of naive CD4, approximately 4% of naive CD8, under 2.5% of memory CD4, and around 0.4% of memory CD8 clonotypes were shared. Rarefaction of sorted-subset datasets indicated incomplete sequencing despite the large sequencing depth.

Sequencing used naive CD4+ T cells sorted from blood. According to the study, the label for this sample's cell subset or site signals: CD45RA+ positively selected. This receptor chain uses TRBV6-1 and TRBJ2-1; a stretch of 7 junction bases matches TRBD1. The receptor comes from a man aged 25-40 years in good health. Here is the DNA: TGTGCCAGCAGCCGACAGGGATTCAGTGAGCAGTTCTTC. It specifies CASSRQGFSEQFF.